Presented here are 8 T cell receptor beta chains from one specimen sequenced in a study of technical replicates of blood from several donors. The repertoire was sequenced with immunoSEQ multiplex PCR; TCRdb's copy has only in-frame clones and lacks some. The profile shows approximately 88,000 clones, 90% to 97% of them singletons. Sequenced material: T cells isolated from PBMCs. All receptors come from a human donor in good health.

The CDR3 nucleotides read TGTGCCAGCAGCGTCTCAACCGGGACAGGGTCCTACGAGCAGTACTTC. Its translation: CASSVSTGTGSYEQYF. The chain couples TRBV9 to TRBJ2-7, with TRBD1 matching 9 bases. This CDR3 is built from 16 residues. The V gene end was trimmed by 2 bases and the J gene end by 1 base; junction bases not matched to a gene: 7. Germline V gene sequence: CDR1 SGDLS, CDR2 YYNGEE.

In DNA, the CDR3 is TGTGCCAGCACCACGGGGGATGAAAAACTGTTTTTT. This sequence encodes CASTTGDEKLFF. The chain employs TRBV6-5 and TRBJ1-4, with D possibly matching TRBD1 (5 bases). Germline V gene sequence: CDR1 MNHEY, CDR2 SVGAGI. V was trimmed by 7 bases and J by 6 bases, leaving 9 bases between them. The CDR3 extends over 12 amino acids.

The V and J genes are TRBV7-6 and TRBJ2-7; 7 nucleotides line up with TRBD1. This CDR3 is built from 14 residues. Unmatched junction bases numbered 6, after V lost 2 bases and J lost 5 bases. Looked up from germline, CDR1 is SGHVS and CDR2 is FNYEAQ. CDR3 in DNA: TGTGCCAGCAGCTTATTTCAGGGGGAGAACGAGCAGTACTTC. Its translation: CASSLFQGENEQYF.

This CDR3 reads CASSLVQGNEKLFF. DNA for the CDR3: TGCGCCAGCAGCTTGGTCCAGGGGAATGAAAAACTGTTTTTT. The genes are TRBV5-1 and TRBJ1-4; TRBD1 is a possible D gene (6 bases). The V gene lost 0 bases and the J gene lost 5 bases, with 8 bases spanning the gap. Germline V gives CDR1 SGHRS, CDR2 YFSETQ. The CDR3 length is 14 residues.

This chain joins TRBV5-1 and TRBJ2-7; 11 nucleotides agree with TRBD2. Trimming cost V 4 bases and J 5 bases; bases outside gene matches: 8. CDR1 SGHRS and CDR2 YFSETQ come from the germline V gene. This CDR3 has 15 amino acids. Here the CDR3 DNA reads TGCGCCAGCAGCGAGACTAGCGGGACATCCCACGAGCAGTACTTC. Translation gives CASSETSGTSHEQYF.

This clone appeared a single time. CDR3 nucleotides: TGTGCCAGCAGCTTTGCGGGAGCGGGGGAGACCCAGTACTTC. Translating it yields CASSFAGAGETQYF. The J gene is TRBJ2-5, the V gene TRBV5-6; TRBD2 matches at 7 bases. Germline V gene data show CDR1 as SGHDT and CDR2 as YYEEEE. V was clipped by 2 bases and J by 5 bases; unmatched bases: 6. This CDR3 spans 14 amino acids.

The chain joins TRBV5-5 to TRBJ2-7, with D uncertain. Germline CDR1 and CDR2: SGHKS and YYEKEE (reference sequence). The CDR3 consists of 14 residues. V dropped 2 bases and J dropped 3 bases, with 12 bases sitting between them. In DNA, the CDR3 is TGTGCCAGCAGCTTCCTTGGAGATTTCTACGAGCAGTACTTC. It is translated as CASSFLGDFYEQYF.

This sequence joins TRBV27 and TRBJ1-4; weak D call: TRBD1 (6 bases). From germline, CDR1 is MNHEY and CDR2 SMNVEV (reference sequence). The CDR3 loop spans 17 amino acids. V lost 5 bases and J lost 6, with 22 bases in between. Here the CDR3 DNA reads TGTGCCAGCAGTACCAAAATGAGACAGGTCGGGGATGAAAAACTGTTTTTT. Its translation: CASSTKMRQVGDEKLFF.